Shown below are 21 T cell receptor beta chains from a single sample sequenced in a study of blood T cell repertoires in COVID-19. Data came from immunoSEQ multiplex PCR; TCRdb stores just in-frame clones and leaves some out. The data hold 250,000 to 350,000 clones, with about four fifths observed a single time. Sequencing was performed on peripheral blood. These receptors originate from a human donor with COVID-19, enrolled during active disease. The donor label of this sample is uncertain.

The CDR3 is CASSIRDRDTEAFF. For the CDR3, the DNA is TGTGCCAGTAGTATCCGGGACAGGGACACTGAAGCTTTCTTT. The genes are TRBV19 and TRBJ1-1, with 9 bases fitting TRBD1. Germline V gene sequence: CDR1 LNHDA, CDR2 SQIVND (reference sequence). CDR3 length: 14 amino acids. After removal of 3 bases from V and 3 bases from J, the junction contained 2 bases not matched to a gene.

This clone was seen more than once but under ten times. The V and J genes are TRBV19 and TRBJ2-2; D not certain. Germline CDR1 and CDR2: LNHDA and SQIVND (reference sequence). Trimming stripped 8 bases from V and 1 base from J, with 8 bases between. The CDR3 extends over 13 amino acids. CDR3 residues: CASATGNTGELFF. In nucleotides, the CDR3 is TGTGCCAGTGCGACGGGGAACACCGGGGAGCTGTTTTTT.

V is TRBV19 and J is TRBJ1-5; no clear D. Germline CDR1 and CDR2: LNHDA and SQIVND (reference sequence). The CDR3 sequence is 17 residues long. V dropped 2 bases and J dropped 0 bases, with 14 bases sitting between them. CDR3 protein: CASSITRRMNSNQPQHF. The CDR3 nucleotides are TGTGCCAGTAGTATAACCCGGAGAATGAATAGCAATCAGCCCCAGCATTTT.

The chain links TRBV24-1 to TRBJ1-1; TRBD1 is a possible D gene (5 bases). V was cut by 7 bases and J by 7 bases, with 12 bases left in between. The germline CDR1 and CDR2 sequences are KGHDR and SFDVKD. The CDR3 runs 12 residues. The CDR3 DNA is TGTGCCACCAGAGACAGCTTAGATGAAGCTTTCTTT. As protein: CATRDSLDEAFF.

The gene calls are TRBV19 and TRBJ1-6; D may be TRBD1 (5 bases). V dropped 9 bases and J dropped 0 bases, with 18 bases sitting between them. The CDR3 is 17 residues long. Germline V gene data show CDR1 as LNHDA and CDR2 as SQIVND (reference sequence). The CDR3 DNA reads as TGTGCCAGCCAAACTGGGACTGTGAGCTCCTATAATTCACCCCTCCACTTT. Residues: CASQTGTVSSYNSPLHF. Filled out from reference TRBV19 and TRBJ1-6, the complete variable domain reads DGGITQSPKYLFRKEGQNVTLSCEQNLNHDAMYWYRQDPGQGLRLIYYSQIVNDFQKGDIAEGYSVSREKKESFPLTVTSAQKNPTAFYLCASQTGTVSSYNSPLHFGNGTRLTVT.

This chain joins TRBV11-3 and TRBJ2-2; 7 nucleotides match TRBD2. CDR1 SGHNT and CDR2 YENEEA come from the germline V gene. There are 14 residues in the CDR3. The J segment lost 5 bases and the V segment lost 3 bases, leaving 3 bases of the junction unmatched. CDR3 sequence reads: CASSFGTKTGELFF. CDR3 nucleotide sequence: TGTGCCAGCAGCTTCGGGACTAAGACCGGGGAGCTGTTTTTT.

This chain joins TRBV6-1 and TRBJ1-2; 12 nucleotides align to TRBD1. The V segment lost 6 bases and the J segment 4 bases; nucleotides outside the gene matches: 3. CDR3 length equals 14 residues. CDR1 is MNHNS, CDR2 SASEGT, per germline. CDR3 nucleotides: TGTGCCAGCAGCCGGGACAGGGGGCCCTATGGCTACACCTTC. It specifies CASSRDRGPYGYTF.

J is TRBJ1-6 and V is TRBV6-2 or TRBV6-3, with 9 nucleotides matching TRBD1. Germline V lookup: CDR1 MNHEY, CDR2 SVGEGT. The CDR3 totals 15 residues. Trimming removed 2 bases from V and 10 bases from J; junction bases left unmatched: 6. CDR3 amino acids: CASSYLTGGGSPLHF. CDR3 coding DNA: TGTGCCAGCAGTTACCTGACAGGGGGAGGATCACCCCTCCACTTT.

The chain uses TRBV12-3 or TRBV12-4 and TRBJ1-1, with D possibly being TRBD1 (6 bases). The V end lost 4 bases, the J end lost 8 bases, and 14 bases lay between the germline ends. This CDR3 comprises 13 residues. This CDR3 is CASSSQNQGEAFF. The CDR3 bases are TGTGCCAGCAGTTCCCAAAATCAGGGGGAAGCTTTCTTT.

V is TRBV6-5 and J is TRBJ1-6; unclear D gene. This CDR3 is built from 12 residues. Looked up from germline, CDR1 is MNHEY and CDR2 is SVGAGI. The ends were cut back, 8 bases at V and 9 bases at J, with 11 bases in the middle. Here the CDR3 reads CASRFRGSPLHF. As DNA, the CDR3 is TGTGCCAGCCGATTTCGGGGTTCACCCCTCCACTTT.

V and J are TRBV2 and TRBJ1-4; no clear D. This CDR3 contains 13 residues. V was shortened by 4 bases and J by 5 bases, with 8 bases between the two germline ends. Germline CDR1 is SNHLY and CDR2 is FYNNEI. The CDR3 DNA follows: TGTGCCAGCAGTGTGGCCACAAATGAAAAACTGTTTTTT. It encodes CASSVATNEKLFF.

The chain employs TRBV7-9 and TRBJ1-2; weak D call: TRBD1 (6 bases). V gave up 1 base and J gave up 4 bases, with 10 bases separating them. The CDR3 spans 14 residues. The germline CDR1 and CDR2 sequences are SEHNR and FQNEAQ (reference sequence). CDR3 sequence (DNA): TGTGCCAGCAGCTTAGGGGGGCAGGGCTATGGCTACACCTTC. Protein product: CASSLGGQGYGYTF.

This clone was counted between two and nine times. This chain uses TRBV27 with TRBJ1-5, with 8 bases lining up with TRBD1. With V trimmed by 6 bases and J by 3 bases, 10 bases remained unmatched. CDR3 length equals 16 residues. Per the germline V gene, CDR1 is MNHEY and CDR2 is SMNVEV (reference sequence). Here the CDR3 reads CASSLSWGQVNQPQHF. The CDR3 nucleotides are TGTGCCAGCAGCCTCTCTTGGGGACAGGTCAATCAGCCCCAGCATTTT.

The count of this clone is one. The chain links TRBV28 to TRBJ2-7; perhaps TRBD2 as D (6 bases). V lost 8 bases and J 7 bases, leaving 15 bases between the germline ends. This CDR3 has 12 amino acids. Germline-derived CDR1 and CDR2 are MDHEN and SYDVKM. CDR3 in amino acids: CASYYGGEEQYF. The DNA for the CDR3 is TGTGCCAGCTACTATGGCGGGGAGGAGCAGTACTTC.

The chain combines TRBV7-2 with TRBJ2-1; D not certain. The V gene lost 0 bases and the J gene lost 6 bases, with 12 bases spanning the gap. The CDR3 has 15 residues. Per germline, CDR1 SGHTA and CDR2 FQGNSA. The CDR3 is CASSLALYRTNEQFF. The CDR3 bases are TGTGCCAGCAGCTTAGCGCTTTACAGAACCAATGAGCAGTTCTTC.

To note about this clone: This same CDR3 is encoded by further DNA sequences in the sample. The gene calls are TRBV29-1 and TRBJ1-5; 9 nucleotides align to TRBD1. Per the germline V gene, CDR1 is SQVTM and CDR2 is ANQGSEA. CDR3 length: 12 amino acids. V gave up 6 bases and J gave up 7 bases; unmatched junction bases: 4. As DNA, the CDR3 is TGCAGCGTAGGCACAGGGGGCCAGCCCCAGCATTTT. It is translated as CSVGTGGQPQHF. The complete variable domain, with remaining parts taken from reference TRBV29-1 and TRBJ1-5, reads SAVISQKPSRDICQRGTSLTIQCQVDSQVTMMFWYRQQPGQSLTLIATANQGSEATYESGFVIDKFPISRPNLTFSTLTVSNMSPEDSSIYLCSVGTGGQPQHFGDGTRLSIL.

The chain couples TRBV7-3 to TRBJ1-2; D uncertain. The CDR3 spans 13 residues. V lost 5 bases and J 2 bases, leaving 9 bases between the germline ends. CDR1 SGHTA and CDR2 FQGTGA come from the germline V gene. This chain's CDR3 is CASSPTGNYGYTF. The CDR3 DNA sequence: TGTGCCAGCAGCCCCACCGGGAACTATGGCTACACCTTC.

In this sample, this clone turned up once. This sequence joins TRBV5-1 and TRBJ2-1; 7 nucleotides match TRBD1. This CDR3 contains 16 residues. V shed 4 bases and J 3 bases; nucleotides not matched to a gene: 10. Germline V lookup: CDR1 SGHRS, CDR2 YFSETQ. The CDR3 spells CASSPIGDSIYNEQFF. CDR3 DNA sequence: TGCGCCAGCAGCCCCATCGGGGACAGCATCTACAATGAGCAGTTCTTC. The variable domain in full, completed from reference TRBV5-1 and TRBJ2-1, reads KAGVTQTPRYLIKTRGQQVTLSCSPISGHRSVSWYQQTPGQGLQFLFEYFSETQRNKGNFPGRFSGRQFSNSRSEMNVSTLELGDSALYLCASSPIGDSIYNEQFFGPGTRLTVL.

The rearrangement uses TRBV10-1 and TRBJ2-7; 11 bases match TRBD2. This CDR3 has 13 residues. V lost 5 bases and J lost 7; bases outside the gene matches: 4. Germline values: CDR1 WNHNN, CDR2 SYGVQD (reference sequence). The CDR3 coding sequence is TGCGCCAGCAGTCTAGCGGGAGGTTGGGAGCAGTACTTC. It specifies CASSLAGGWEQYF.

The chain uses TRBV28 and TRBJ2-3; D might be TRBD2 (6 bases). The CDR3 extends over 13 amino acids. The germline gives CDR1 MDHEN, CDR2 SYDVKM. V lost 5 bases, J lost 9 bases, and 15 bases lay in between. The CDR3 DNA reads as TGTGCCAGCAGTACCAGGACTATTCGAACGCAGTATTTT. Protein: CASSTRTIRTQYF.

This chain links TRBV30 with TRBJ2-5, with D maybe TRBD1 (6 bases). The CDR3 loop spans 13 amino acids. Germline V CDR1 and CDR2: GTSNPN, SVGIG (reference sequence). Trimming took 0 bases from V and 5 from J, leaving 10 bases between them. CDR3 nucleotide sequence: TGTGCCTGGAGTGTGCAGGGGCAGGAGACCCAGTACTTC. This sequence encodes CAWSVQGQETQYF.